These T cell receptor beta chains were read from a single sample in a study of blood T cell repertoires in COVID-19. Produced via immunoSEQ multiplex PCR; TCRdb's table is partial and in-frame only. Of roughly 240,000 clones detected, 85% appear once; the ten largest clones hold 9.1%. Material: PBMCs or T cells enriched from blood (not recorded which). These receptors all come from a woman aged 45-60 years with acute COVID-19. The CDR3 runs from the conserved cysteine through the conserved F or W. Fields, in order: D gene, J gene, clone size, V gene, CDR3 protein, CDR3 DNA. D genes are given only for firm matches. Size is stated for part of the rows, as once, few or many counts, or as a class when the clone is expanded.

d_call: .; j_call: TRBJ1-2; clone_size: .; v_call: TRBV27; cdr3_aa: CASSPRTLDGYTF; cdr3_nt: TGTGCCAGCAGTCCCAGGACATTGGATGGCTACACCTTC
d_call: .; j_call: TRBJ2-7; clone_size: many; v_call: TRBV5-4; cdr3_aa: CASSLASSYEQYF; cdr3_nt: TGTGCCAGCAGCCTTGCCAGCTCCTACGAGCAGTACTTC
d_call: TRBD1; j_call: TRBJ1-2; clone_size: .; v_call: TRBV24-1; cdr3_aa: CATSDPGQNYGYTF; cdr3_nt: TGTGCCACCAGTGACCCGGGACAGAACTATGGCTACACCTTC
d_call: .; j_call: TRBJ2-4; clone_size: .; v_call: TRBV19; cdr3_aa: CASSIQGDANIQYF; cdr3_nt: TGTGCCAGTAGTATTCAGGGCGACGCGAACATTCAGTACTTC
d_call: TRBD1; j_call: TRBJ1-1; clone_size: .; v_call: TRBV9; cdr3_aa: CASSVGQGAYTEAFF; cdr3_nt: TGTGCCAGCAGCGTAGGACAGGGGGCGTACACTGAAGCTTTCTTT
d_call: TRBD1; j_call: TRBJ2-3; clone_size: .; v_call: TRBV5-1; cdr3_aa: CASRPDRGAGDTQYF; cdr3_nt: TGCGCCAGCAGACCGGACAGGGGCGCAGGAGATACGCAGTATTTT
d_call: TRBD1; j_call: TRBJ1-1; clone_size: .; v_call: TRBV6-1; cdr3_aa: CASSGGQGMGNTEAFF; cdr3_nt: TGTGCCAGCAGTGGGGGACAGGGGATGGGGAACACTGAAGCTTTCTTT
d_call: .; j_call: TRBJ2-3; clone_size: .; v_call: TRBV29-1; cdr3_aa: CSITGGGHTDTQYF; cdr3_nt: TGCAGCATCACGGGCGGGGGCCACACAGATACGCAGTATTTT
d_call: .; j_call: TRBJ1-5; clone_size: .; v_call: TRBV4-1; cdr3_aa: CASSLEGTGNQPQHF; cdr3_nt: TGCGCCAGCAGCCTAGAAGGGACTGGCAATCAGCCCCAGCATTTT
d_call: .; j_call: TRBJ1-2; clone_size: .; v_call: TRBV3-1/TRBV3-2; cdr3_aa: CASSQEARGWDGYTF; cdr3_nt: TGTGCCAGCAGCCAAGAGGCCAGAGGATGGGATGGCTACACCTTC
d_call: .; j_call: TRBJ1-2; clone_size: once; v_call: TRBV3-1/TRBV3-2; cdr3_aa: CASSQDGGYGYTF; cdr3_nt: TGTGCCAGCAGCCAAGACGGGGGTTATGGCTACACCTTC
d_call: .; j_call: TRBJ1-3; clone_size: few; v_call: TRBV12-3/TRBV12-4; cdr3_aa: CASSTGTGNTIYF; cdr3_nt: TGTGCCAGCAGTACAGGGACTGGAAACACCATATATTTT
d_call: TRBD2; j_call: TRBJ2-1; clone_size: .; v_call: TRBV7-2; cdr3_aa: CASSSGLAGTEQFF; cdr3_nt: TGTGCCAGCAGCTCGGGACTAGCGGGGACTGAGCAGTTCTTC
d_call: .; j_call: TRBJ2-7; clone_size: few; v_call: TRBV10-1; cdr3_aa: CATSDSPSYEQYF; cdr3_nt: TGCGCCACCTCGGACAGTCCCTCCTACGAGCAGTACTTC
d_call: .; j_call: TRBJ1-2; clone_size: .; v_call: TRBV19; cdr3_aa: CASSIVREAYGYTF; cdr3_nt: TGTGCCAGTAGTATAGTCCGAGAGGCCTATGGCTACACCTTC
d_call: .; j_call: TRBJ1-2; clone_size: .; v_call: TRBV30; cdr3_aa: CAWSVAGRGGYTF; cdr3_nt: TGTGCCTGGAGTGTTGCTGGCAGGGGTGGCTACACCTTC